These 17 T cell receptor beta chains were all obtained from the same sample, sequenced in a study of cytomegalovirus exposure and HLA in healthy donors. It was with 60 Vbeta and 13 Jbeta primers that the PCR ran. Method: immunoSEQ multiplex PCR; TCRdb's copy keeps in-frame clones and lacks some. In the table there are under 200,000 clones, about 70% of which are singletons. The sample was PBMCs. Every receptor here comes from a woman aged 35 to 49 in good health and CMV-seropositive.

As concerns this clone: Sequence at one end of the junction differs from germline and may be a read error. The rearrangement links TRBV19 to TRBJ1-5; D gene unclear. Germline values: CDR1 LNHDA, CDR2 SQIVND (reference sequence). CDR3 length equals 13 residues. The CDR3 nucleotides read TGTGCCAGTACGGGCGGGCACAATCAGCCCCAGAATTTT. Translating gives CASTGGHNQPQNF.

The chain has TRBV6-5 and TRBJ2-3; no firm D call. The length of the CDR3 is 15 residues. V was pared by 6 bases and J by 2 bases, with 15 bases between. Germline values: CDR1 MNHEY, CDR2 SVGAGI. CDR3 amino acids: CASSPLFRITDTQYF. Here the CDR3 DNA reads TGTGCCAGCAGCCCGCTGTTTAGAATCACAGATACGCAGTATTTT.

The table lists this clone with a few counts. The chain links TRBV15 to TRBJ1-2; 7 nucleotides align to TRBD1. Per the germline V gene, CDR1 is LNHNV and CDR2 is YYDKDF (reference sequence). This CDR3 has 12 residues. Trimming cost V 3 bases and J 7 bases; bases outside gene matches: 2. CDR3 in amino acids: CATSSSGGGYTF. The CDR3 DNA is TGTGCCACCAGCAGTTCAGGGGGTGGCTACACCTTC.

The genes are TRBV19 and TRBJ2-3, with D hard to call. Per germline, CDR1 LNHDA and CDR2 SQIVND (reference sequence). The V gene lost 8 bases and the J gene lost 4 bases, with 16 bases spanning the gap. This CDR3 has 14 residues. In DNA form, the CDR3 reads TGTGCCAGTTCCGAGAGGCCCGCGCCAGATACGCAGTATTTT. It translates to CASSERPAPDTQYF.

The chain is built from TRBV19 and TRBJ2-1; D gene unclear. This CDR3 has 18 amino acids. The V end was cut by 3 bases, the J end by 4 bases, with 22 bases between. CDR1 is LNHDA, CDR2 SQIVND, per germline (reference sequence). CDR3 in DNA: TGTGCCAGTAGTATTAGTTCCCTCGAGGCGAGGCGGTACAATGAGCAGTTCTTC. As protein: CASSISSLEARRYNEQFF.

The V gene is TRBV28, the J gene TRBJ1-1; 7 bases line up with TRBD1. Trimming cost V 2 bases and J 10 bases; bases outside gene matches: 7. CDR3 length: 13 amino acids. Germline V gives CDR1 MDHEN, CDR2 SYDVKM. The CDR3 here is CASSLGGGPRAFF. In DNA, the CDR3 is TGTGCCAGCAGTTTAGGAGGGGGCCCTAGAGCTTTCTTT.

The rearrangement links TRBV5-5 to TRBJ1-5, with D possibly being TRBD1 (5 bases). V shed 1 base and J shed 5 bases, with 10 bases lying between them. Germline V gives CDR1 SGHKS, CDR2 YYEKEE (reference sequence). This CDR3 is 14 amino acids long. The CDR3 region is CASSLWQGYQPQHF. The CDR3 region has the DNA TGTGCCAGCAGCTTGTGGCAGGGCTATCAGCCCCAGCATTTT.

The rearrangement joins TRBV7-9 to TRBJ2-7; 8 bases are a match to TRBD1. This CDR3 is built from 15 residues. Germline V gene sequence: CDR1 SEHNR, CDR2 FQNEAQ (reference sequence). J was trimmed by 1 base and V by 5 bases; bases with no gene match: 7. The CDR3 here is CASSRRDRRSYEQYF. The CDR3 DNA is TGTGCCAGCAGCCGCCGGGACAGGCGATCCTACGAGCAGTACTTC.

Concerning this clone itself: One end of the junction is discordant with germline, which a read error may explain. The V call is TRBV9, the J call TRBJ1-2; tentative D call: TRBD1 (6 bases). The germline gives CDR1 SGDLS, CDR2 YYNGEE. The CDR3 runs to 16 residues. This CDR3 is CASSVDGTPYNYGYPF. The CDR3 DNA reads TGTGCCAGCAGCGTAGATGGGACACCCTATAACTATGGCTACCCCTTC.

V usage is TRBV6-1 and J usage is TRBJ2-3; 11 bases align to TRBD2. The CDR3 totals 18 residues. The germline V gene has CDR1 MNHNS and CDR2 SASEGT. J was trimmed by 2 bases and V by 3 bases; bases with no gene match: 10. CDR3 in amino acids: CASSEVGGTSGPTDTQYF. CDR3 DNA: TGTGCCAGCAGTGAGGTAGGGGGGACTAGCGGTCCCACAGATACGCAGTATTTT.

On this clone: The identical CDR3 is also encoded by other nucleotide sequences in the sample. This rearrangement joins TRBV11-2 to TRBJ2-7; possibly TRBD2 for D (6 bases). The CDR3 is made up of 14 amino acids. Germline CDR1 SGHAT, CDR2 FQNNGV. V was trimmed by 1 base and J by 2 bases, leaving 9 bases between them. The DNA for the CDR3 is TGTGCCAGCAGCTTAGCTGGCGGGACCTACGAGCAGTACTTC. It is translated as CASSLAGGTYEQYF.

The chain uses TRBV28 and TRBJ2-7, with 7 bases that match TRBD1. After removal of 4 bases from V and 1 base from J, the junction contained 4 bases not matched to a gene. Germline V lookup: CDR1 MDHEN, CDR2 SYDVKM. The CDR3 is 14 amino acids. CDR3 loop: CASSSRDSSYEQYF. CDR3 DNA sequence: TGTGCCAGCAGTTCCCGGGACAGTTCCTACGAGCAGTACTTC. The whole variable domain, remainder taken from reference TRBV28 and TRBJ2-7, is DVKVTQSSRYLVKRTGEKVFLECVQDMDHENMFWYRQDPGLGLRLIYFSYDVKMKEKGDIPEGYSVSREKKERFSLILESASTNQTSMYLCASSSRDSSYEQYFGPGTRLTVT.

The genes are TRBV29-1 and TRBJ1-5; 7 bases line up with TRBD1. The CDR3 runs to 12 residues. V gave up 7 bases and J gave up 5 bases; unmatched junction bases: 5. The germline CDR1 and CDR2 sequences are SQVTM and ANQGSEA. The CDR3 DNA reads TGCAGCGCCCGACAGGGCGATCAGCCCCAGCATTTT. It specifies CSARQGDQPQHF.

This chain links TRBV2 with TRBJ1-5; D is ambiguous. Trimming removed 4 bases from V and 5 bases from J, with 6 bases in between. The CDR3 extends over 12 amino acids. Germline lookup yields CDR1 SNHLY and CDR2 FYNNEI. CDR3 amino acids: CASSAPDQPQHF. DNA of the CDR3: TGTGCCAGCAGTGCGCCAGATCAGCCCCAGCATTTT.

V gene TRBV5-1 combines with J gene TRBJ1-4, with a weak D call TRBD1 (5 bases). The CDR3 has 16 amino acids. Trimming stripped 4 bases from V and 7 bases from J, with 20 bases between. CDR1 is SGHRS and CDR2 is YFSETQ in the germline V gene. CDR3 coding DNA: TGCGCCAGCAGCCCCGTTTTAATCGGGGGAGGTGAAAAACTGTTTTTT. It is translated as CASSPVLIGGGEKLFF.

A few counts support this clone. The CDR3 DNA reads TGTGCCAGCAGCTTAACAGCTAACTATGGCTACACCTTC. The encoded protein is CASSLTANYGYTF. The V gene is TRBV11-2, the J gene TRBJ1-2; no reliable D call. Germline-derived CDR1 and CDR2 are SGHAT and FQNNGV. Trimming shortened V by 2 bases and J by 0 bases, and 4 bases separated the two germline ends. This CDR3 contains 13 residues.

V usage is TRBV4-2 and J usage is TRBJ1-6; D possibly corresponds to TRBD1 (6 bases). The V gene lost 3 bases and the J gene lost 6 bases, with 9 bases spanning the gap. The germline V gene encodes CDR1 LGHNA and CDR2 YNFKEQ. The CDR3 runs to 14 residues. The CDR3 is CASSQGASNSPLHF. Written as DNA, the CDR3 is TGTGCCAGCAGCCAGGGGGCTTCTAATTCACCCCTCCACTTT.